This entry features one T cell receptor beta chain sequence. Its specificity is not known. CDR1 and CDR2 (germline): SGHTS, YDEGEE. The CDR3 totals 14 residues. The germline V and J ends were trimmed by 0 bases and 6 bases, with 12 bases remaining between them. This sample is part of a study of radiotherapy plus CTLA-4 blockade in lung cancer. Overall study findings and caveats: Radiotherapy with ipilimumab was followed by blood expansion of tumor-derived clones.

Here immunoSEQ multiplex PCR was the method, and the copy in TCRdb shows in-frame clones only, minus some. The table shows about 110,000 clones, with more than 70% occurring only once. The sequences come from peripheral blood, collected from a patient treated with radiotherapy plus ipilimumab. The sequence came from a human donor with non-small cell lung cancer that progressed on radiotherapy plus ipilimumab. Some clones in this sample may be carry-over from other donors' samples. The chain has TRBV5-8 and TRBJ2-5; TRBD2 is a possible D gene (6 bases). This chain's CDR3 is CASSLGWRGKTQYF. The CDR3 nucleotides read TGTGCCAGCAGCTTGGGTTGGCGGGGAAAGACCCAGTACTTC.